This TCR beta chain was documented in a study of brain T cells in children with intractable seizures. Study-level points and caveats: Patients' HCMV serostatus was unknown; virus specificity rests on CDR3 similarity alone.

The germline V gene has CDR1 MNHEY and CDR2 SVGAGI. V lost 2 bases and J lost 0, with 10 bases in between. The CDR3 runs 16 residues. Only in-frame clones appear in the TCRdb table, and some are missing; sequencing was by immunoSEQ multiplex PCR. Here the sample spans about 64,000 clones, roughly 95% being singletons. Details on this clone: The antigen is not known.

The J gene is TRBJ1-4, the V gene TRBV6-5, with D possibly TRBD1 on 5 matching bases. Sequencing was performed on peripheral blood, taken at surgery. The TCR comes from a boy in the first two years of life with focal cortical dysplasia and intractable seizures. The CDR3 bases are TGTGCCAGCAGTTACGGCAGGGACGCAACTAATGAAAAACTGTTTTTT. This translates into CASSYGRDATNEKLFF.